The 14 T cell receptor beta chains below were found in one sample sequenced in a study of cytomegalovirus exposure and HLA in healthy donors. The PCR contained 60 Vbeta and 13 Jbeta primers. Libraries were prepared by immunoSEQ multiplex PCR; TCRdb keeps only in-frame clonotypes and omits some of them. The table includes 150,000 to 200,000 clones, just over 75% detected once. Sequenced sample: PBMCs. The receptors come from a man aged 40-49 years in good health and CMV-seronegative.

J is TRBJ2-3 and V is TRBV5-1, with 10 bases aligning to TRBD2. From germline, CDR1 is SGHRS and CDR2 YFSETQ. Trimming at V came to 4 bases and at J to 2 bases, leaving 4 bases not matched to a gene. The CDR3 has 15 residues. CDR3 residues: CASSPGLAVTDTQYF. In DNA form, the CDR3 reads TGCGCCAGCAGCCCTGGACTAGCGGTCACAGATACGCAGTATTTT.

This clone was seen a single time. The gene calls are TRBV5-1 and TRBJ1-1; a possible D gene is TRBD1 (6 bases). This CDR3 is 15 amino acids long. Between the trimmed V and J ends, which lost 0 bases and 1 base, there was a span of 10 bases. Germline-derived CDR1 and CDR2 are SGHRS and YFSETQ. As DNA, the CDR3 is TGCGCCAGCAGCTTGGGTCGGGGGGCGAACACTGAAGCTTTCTTT. Translation gives CASSLGRGANTEAFF. The full variable domain, completed using reference TRBV5-1 and TRBJ1-1, is KAGVTQTPRYLIKTRGQQVTLSCSPISGHRSVSWYQQTPGQGLQFLFEYFSETQRNKGNFPGRFSGRQFSNSRSEMNVSTLELGDSALYLCASSLGRGANTEAFFGQGTRLTVV.

The chain joins TRBV6-5 to TRBJ1-1; no clear D gene. V lost 6 bases and J lost 8, with 13 bases in between. CDR1 and CDR2 from the germline V gene are MNHEY and SVGAGI. The length of the CDR3 is 12 residues. CDR3 in amino acids: CASSRLSSEAFF. The CDR3 DNA sequence: TGTGCCAGCAGCAGGCTATCGTCCGAAGCTTTCTTT.

The chain carries TRBV5-4 and TRBJ1-1; D perhaps matches TRBD1 (6 bases). The CDR3 length is 17 residues. Trimming shortened V by 3 bases and J by 0 bases, and 18 bases separated the two germline ends. Germline V gene data show CDR1 as SGHNT and CDR2 as YYREEE (reference sequence). The CDR3 reads CASSSGGGVIMNTEAFF. In DNA, the CDR3 is TGTGCCAGCAGCTCTGGAGGGGGGGTTATTATGAACACTGAAGCTTTCTTT. The entire variable domain, with the rest obtained from reference TRBV5-4 and TRBJ1-1, is as follows: ETGVTQSPTHLIKTRGQQVTLRCSSQSGHNTVSWYQQALGQGPQFIFQYYREEENGRGNFPPRFSGLQFPNYSSELNVNALELDDSALYLCASSSGGGVIMNTEAFFGQGTRLTVV.

The chain carries TRBV11-3 and TRBJ2-5; D not resolved. Trimming removed 4 bases at V and 5 bases at J, with 14 bases between. The length of the CDR3 is 14 residues. Germline V gene lookup returns CDR1 SGHNT and CDR2 YENEEA. The chain's CDR3 is CASSSSYVAETQYF. CDR3 nucleotides: TGTGCCAGCAGCTCCTCTTACGTCGCGGAGACCCAGTACTTC.

The sample holds a few counts of this clone. The gene calls are TRBV29-1 and TRBJ1-1; tentatively, D is TRBD1 (5 bases). Germline CDR1 SQVTM, CDR2 ANQGSEA. The CDR3 is 13 amino acids. V lost 4 bases, J lost 2 bases, and 11 bases lay in between. The DNA of the CDR3 is TGCAGCGTTGGACAGCCTATTAACACTGAAGCTTTCTTT. Its protein product is CSVGQPINTEAFF. Together with reference TRBV29-1 and TRBJ1-1, the CDR3 gives the full variable domain: SAVISQKPSRDICQRGTSLTIQCQVDSQVTMMFWYRQQPGQSLTLIATANQGSEATYESGFVIDKFPISRPNLTFSTLTVSNMSPEDSSIYLCSVGQPINTEAFFGQGTRLTVV.

The chain is built from TRBV10-3 and TRBJ2-5; the D gene is possibly TRBD2 (5 bases). Trimming removed 3 bases at V and 5 bases at J, with 13 bases between. CDR3 length: 14 residues. Germline loops: CDR1 ENHRY, CDR2 SYGVKD. CDR3 nucleotide sequence: TGTGCCATCAGTGATCCAGAATCGGGGGAGACCCAGTACTTC. Encoded protein: CAISDPESGETQYF.

The chain couples TRBV30 to TRBJ2-1, with a possible D match to TRBD2 (6 bases). The length of the CDR3 is 16 residues. The V and J ends lost 0 bases and 7 bases respectively, with 19 bases between them. Germline-derived CDR1 and CDR2 are GTSNPN and SVGIG (reference sequence). CDR3 in amino acids: CAWSVPGRESWNEQFF. For the CDR3, the DNA is TGTGCCTGGAGTGTACCAGGCCGGGAGTCCTGGAATGAGCAGTTCTTC.

This clone was detected only a few times. This rearrangement joins TRBV5-1 to TRBJ2-3; a possible D gene is TRBD2 (7 bases). Germline CDR1 SGHRS, CDR2 YFSETQ. The CDR3 length is 17 residues. Trimming removed 4 bases at V and 2 bases at J, with 20 bases between. CDR3 in DNA: TGCGCCAGCAGCCAAATCCCGAGGGGGGGCCCCACAGATACGCAGTATTTT. Its translation is CASSQIPRGGPTDTQYF.

The chain employs TRBV25-1 and TRBJ1-5; D might be TRBD1 (5 bases). CDR3 length equals 14 residues. CDR1 and CDR2 from the germline V gene are MGHDK and SYGVNS. Between the trimmed V and J ends, which lost 4 bases and 0 bases, there was a span of 7 bases. CDR3 amino acids: CASSGTGSNQPQHF. As DNA, the CDR3 is TGTGCCAGCAGTGGAACAGGTAGCAATCAGCCCCAGCATTTT.

V usage is TRBV6-5 and J usage is TRBJ2-5, with D possibly TRBD1 on 6 matching bases. The CDR3 consists of 15 residues. The germline V gene encodes CDR1 MNHEY and CDR2 SVGAGI. V was pared by 8 bases and J by 2 bases, with 18 bases between. CDR3 nucleotide sequence: TGTGCCAGCTCCAAATCGGGACACCCGCAAGAGACCCAGTACTTC. It is translated as CASSKSGHPQETQYF.

Of note for this clone: One end of the junction does not line up with germline, which may come from a read error. The rearrangement uses TRBV6-5 and TRBJ2-4, with 8 bases matching TRBD1. This CDR3 contains 13 residues. Germline assignment: CDR1 MNHEY and CDR2 SVGAGI. The CDR3 DNA reads as TGTGCCAGCAGTTACGGACAGGGAAACAGTCAGTACTTC. Amino acids: CASSYGQGNSQYF.

This clone was seen only once. The chain links TRBV11-2 to TRBJ2-3; D gene uncertain. The germline CDR1 and CDR2 sequences are SGHAT and FQNNGV. Between the trimmed V and J ends, which lost 5 bases and 6 bases, there was a span of 12 bases. The CDR3 runs to 13 residues. This CDR3 reads CASSPTNGDTQYF. The DNA of the CDR3 is TGTGCCAGCAGCCCCACGAACGGGGATACGCAGTATTTT. Supplemented by reference TRBV11-2 and TRBJ2-3, the full variable domain reads EAGVAQSPRYKIIEKRQSVAFWCNPISGHATLYWYQQILGQGPKLLIQFQNNGVVDDSQLPKDRFSAERLKGVDSTLKIQPAKLEDSAVYLCASSPTNGDTQYFGPGTRLTVL.

The rearrangement uses TRBV7-9 and TRBJ1-5; 9 bases line up with TRBD1. Per germline, CDR1 SEHNR and CDR2 FQNEAQ (reference sequence). The CDR3 is made up of 18 amino acids. Trimming took 3 bases from V and 3 from J; bases not matched to a gene: 12. The CDR3 here is CASSFGLGDRAFNQPQHF. Written as DNA, the CDR3 is TGTGCCAGCAGCTTCGGTTTAGGGGACAGGGCGTTCAATCAGCCCCAGCATTTT.